Following are 5 T cell receptor beta chains from one sample sequenced in a study of T cell changes during pregnancy in multiple sclerosis. Only in-frame clones appear in the TCRdb table, and some are missing; sequencing was by immunoSEQ multiplex PCR. The sample shows 65,000 to 85,000 clones, 85% to 95% of them seen only once. This material consisted of peripheral blood, taken in the second trimester of pregnancy. The source of these receptors is a female donor in good health, enrolled as a control in a pregnancy study.

The chain links TRBV28 to TRBJ2-7, with 9 bases lining up with TRBD1. The CDR3 runs to 14 residues. Germline assignment: CDR1 MDHEN and CDR2 SYDVKM. The junction had 7 bases not matched to a gene; V was cut back by 6 bases and J by 4 bases. The CDR3 nucleotides are TGTGCCAGCAGCACACGGACAGGGGAATACGAGCAGTACTTC. Translated, it gives CASSTRTGEYEQYF.

This clone has just one count. This rearrangement joins TRBV28 to TRBJ1-5, with D hard to call. V was trimmed by 2 bases and J by 3 bases, leaving 5 bases between them. The CDR3 loop spans 13 amino acids. Germline V gene sequence: CDR1 MDHEN, CDR2 SYDVKM. The CDR3 nucleotides are TGTGCCAGCAGTTTACAGAACAATCAGCCCCAGCATTTT. It translates to CASSLQNNQPQHF.

The chain combines TRBV11-3 with TRBJ2-1; a weak D match, TRBD2 (6 bases). The germline V gene has CDR1 SGHNT and CDR2 YENEEA. The CDR3 has 14 residues. Trimming removed 6 bases at V and 4 bases at J, with 13 bases between. CDR3 bases: TGTGCCAGCAGTCCTCACGGGACTTACAATGAGCAGTTCTTC. Its translation: CASSPHGTYNEQFF.

The genes are TRBV2 and TRBJ2-7, with 9 bases lining up with TRBD1. CDR3 length: 15 residues. V lost 5 bases and J lost 3; bases outside the gene matches: 8. CDR1 and CDR2 from the germline V gene are SNHLY and FYNNEI. The CDR3 is CASSPPGTGFYEQYF. The CDR3 DNA follows: TGTGCCAGCAGTCCCCCCGGGACAGGGTTCTACGAGCAGTACTTC. The entire variable domain, with the rest obtained from reference TRBV2 and TRBJ2-7, is as follows: EPEVTQTPSHQVTQMGQEVILRCVPISNHLYFYWYRQILGQKVEFLVSFYNNEISEKSEIFDDQFSVERPDGSNFTLKIRSTKLEDSAMYFCASSPPGTGFYEQYFGPGTRLTVT.

This clone was counted only a few times. V is TRBV28 and J is TRBJ2-5; 15 nucleotides match TRBD2. CDR3 length: 17 residues. Germline assignment: CDR1 MDHEN and CDR2 SYDVKM. Unmatched junction bases numbered 7, after V lost 2 bases and J lost 6 bases. In nucleotides, the CDR3 is TGTGCCAGCAGTTTAGACTACGGGACTAGCGGGAGGAAGACCCAGTACTTC. It encodes CASSLDYGTSGRKTQYF.